What follows is one TCR beta chain and its context. The antigen remains unidentified. Produced via immunoSEQ multiplex PCR; TCRdb's table is partial and in-frame only. Of approximately 480,000 clones in the sample, around 88% were seen once. The data derive from a study of Ad26.COV2.S vaccination and SARS-CoV-2 variants. Study context: By the intramuscular route, Ad26.COV2.S was given once, or twice 56 days apart.

The treatment denotes: around 19 received Ad26.COV2.S at low or high dose, single or two shots; 5 received placebo; per-sample allocation not given. Repertoires come from day 63 after the first vaccine or placebo injection. The CDR3 spans 11 residues. Trimming shortened V by 2 bases and J by 9 bases, and 5 bases separated the two germline ends. Overall study results and limits: Among vaccine recipients, spike-specific TCR breadth exceeded that of placebo recipients. Reportedly, after vaccination the spike-specific CD8+ and CD4+ T cell responses displayed substantial breadth.

The sequence derives from a person aged 18-65 years who received the Ad26.COV2.S COVID-19 vaccine or a placebo. V gene TRBV12-3 or TRBV12-4 combines with J gene TRBJ2-1, with D uncertain. This sample comprised peripheral blood, obtained in a trial of Ad26.COV2.S vaccine versus placebo. The CDR3: CASSLRSEQFF. The CDR3 nucleotides read TGTGCCAGCAGTTTAAGGTCTGAGCAGTTCTTC.